Listed below are T cell receptor beta chains from one sample, sequenced in a study of blood T cell repertoires in COVID-19. Some clones are missing from TCRdb's copy, which holds only in-frame ones; the method was immunoSEQ multiplex PCR. Of more than 150,000 clones in the sample, around 84% were seen once. The sample was peripheral blood. All receptors derive from a woman between 50 and 59 years old with acute or convalescent COVID-19. Each CDR3 is given with its conserved first and last residue. Fields, in order: J gene, D gene, clone size, V gene, CDR3 DNA, CDR3 protein. D genes are given only for firm matches. Where a row states a size, it is once, few, many or the class of an expanded clone; other rows omit it.

j_call: TRBJ2-1
d_call: .
clone_size: .
v_call: TRBV5-5
cdr3_nt: TGTGCCAGCAGCTTGAGTTGGTCTAGCTCCTACAATGAGCAGTTCTTC
cdr3_aa: CASSLSWSSSYNEQFF

j_call: TRBJ2-5
d_call: TRBD2
clone_size: .
v_call: TRBV3-1/TRBV3-2
cdr3_nt: TGTGCCAGCAGCCGACTCGGGACTAGCGGACAAGAGACCCAGTACTTC
cdr3_aa: CASSRLGTSGQETQYF

j_call: TRBJ2-5
d_call: .
clone_size: .
v_call: TRBV3-1/TRBV3-2
cdr3_nt: TGTGCCAGCAGCCAAGTGGGCCGAGCTCAAGAGACCCAGTACTTC
cdr3_aa: CASSQVGRAQETQYF

j_call: TRBJ2-3
d_call: .
clone_size: .
v_call: TRBV7-8
cdr3_nt: TGTGCCAGCAGGCCAACGGGGGGCCGGGATACGCAGTATTTT
cdr3_aa: CASRPTGGRDTQYF

j_call: TRBJ1-2
d_call: TRBD1
clone_size: .
v_call: TRBV29-1
cdr3_nt: TGCAGCGTTGTACCGGGACAGGGGGTTGGCTACACCTTC
cdr3_aa: CSVVPGQGVGYTF

j_call: TRBJ2-1
d_call: .
clone_size: .
v_call: TRBV6-2/TRBV6-3
cdr3_nt: TGTGCCAGCAGTGCCCCAGTGGGAGTCGCCTACAATGAGCAGTTCTTC
cdr3_aa: CASSAPVGVAYNEQFF

j_call: TRBJ1-2
d_call: .
clone_size: .
v_call: TRBV19
cdr3_nt: TGTGCCAGTAGCCTTCCCGTCCTAAACTATGGCTACACCTTC
cdr3_aa: CASSLPVLNYGYTF

j_call: TRBJ2-7
d_call: TRBD1
clone_size: .
v_call: TRBV5-5
cdr3_nt: TGTGCCAGCAGCGGCCGGGACAGGGCGCTCGAGCAGTACTTC
cdr3_aa: CASSGRDRALEQYF

j_call: TRBJ1-4
d_call: .
clone_size: .
v_call: TRBV6-5
cdr3_nt: TGTGCCAGCAGTAAGGAGAACGTTAATGAAAAACTGTTTTTT
cdr3_aa: CASSKENVNEKLFF

j_call: TRBJ2-5
d_call: .
clone_size: .
v_call: TRBV9
cdr3_nt: TGTGCCAGCAGCGTAACGCCAAGATCAGGAGAGACCCAGTACTTC
cdr3_aa: CASSVTPRSGETQYF

j_call: TRBJ1-1
d_call: TRBD1
clone_size: .
v_call: TRBV19
cdr3_nt: TGTGCCAGTAGTAACTCGGGACAGGGGGCGGCCCGTGCTGAAGCTTTCTTT
cdr3_aa: CASSNSGQGAARAEAFF

j_call: TRBJ1-5
d_call: .
clone_size: .
v_call: TRBV7-2
cdr3_nt: TGTGCCAGCAGTTATAGGGAAGGGGTAGGGCAGCCCCAGCATTTT
cdr3_aa: CASSYREGVGQPQHF

j_call: TRBJ1-1
d_call: .
clone_size: once
v_call: TRBV18
cdr3_nt: TGTGCCAGCTCCCCAACCACGGGCACTGAAGCTTTCTTT
cdr3_aa: CASSPTTGTEAFF

j_call: TRBJ2-5
d_call: .
clone_size: .
v_call: TRBV19
cdr3_nt: TGTGCCAGTAGTATTAACACGAAAGAGACCCAGTACTTC
cdr3_aa: CASSINTKETQYF

j_call: TRBJ1-5
d_call: .
clone_size: .
v_call: TRBV6-1
cdr3_nt: TGTGCCAGCAGTGAAGGGTCCGGGGGTCAGCCCCAGCATTTT
cdr3_aa: CASSEGSGGQPQHF

j_call: TRBJ2-1
d_call: .
clone_size: once
v_call: TRBV7-8
cdr3_nt: TGTGCCAGCAGCTGGGGCCGGGGGGCGATGAATGAGCAGTTCTTC
cdr3_aa: CASSWGRGAMNEQFF

j_call: TRBJ1-2
d_call: TRBD1
clone_size: .
v_call: TRBV7-2
cdr3_nt: TGTGCCAGCAGCTTAAGCAGGGGGCTTGATGGCTACACCTTC
cdr3_aa: CASSLSRGLDGYTF

j_call: TRBJ2-7
d_call: TRBD1
clone_size: .
v_call: TRBV7-9
cdr3_nt: TGTGCCAGCCAAATGGACAGGGTATCCTACGAGCAGTACTTC
cdr3_aa: CASQMDRVSYEQYF

j_call: TRBJ1-1
d_call: .
clone_size: .
v_call: TRBV7-2
cdr3_nt: TGTGCCAGCAGCTTAGACAGGGTTGGTTCTTTCTTT
cdr3_aa: CASSLDRVGSFF

j_call: TRBJ2-3
d_call: TRBD2
clone_size: .
v_call: TRBV7-3
cdr3_nt: TGTGCCAGCAGCCCGCGACTAGCGGGCACAGATACGCAGTATTTT
cdr3_aa: CASSPRLAGTDTQYF

j_call: TRBJ1-2
d_call: .
clone_size: .
v_call: TRBV7-9
cdr3_nt: TGTGCCAGCAGCCCAGAGCCGGGGTATGGCTACACCTTC
cdr3_aa: CASSPEPGYGYTF

j_call: TRBJ2-7
d_call: .
clone_size: .
v_call: TRBV28
cdr3_nt: TGTGCCAGCAGTTTATGGGTCGGCGAGCAGTACTTC
cdr3_aa: CASSLWVGEQYF

j_call: TRBJ1-3
d_call: TRBD1
clone_size: .
v_call: TRBV7-2
cdr3_nt: TGTGCCAGCAGCTTCAGAGCGCAAAAAGGGACAGCCTCTGGAAACACCATATATTTT
cdr3_aa: CASSFRAQKGTASGNTIYF

j_call: TRBJ2-5
d_call: .
clone_size: .
v_call: TRBV21-1
cdr3_nt: TGTGCCAGCAGCATAGGTCGACTAGTTAATCAGACCCAGTACTTC
cdr3_aa: CASSIGRLVNQTQYF

j_call: TRBJ2-2
d_call: .
clone_size: .
v_call: TRBV4-3
cdr3_nt: TGCGCCAGCAGCCAAAGGGGGACCTCGAACACCGGGGAGCTGTTTTTT
cdr3_aa: CASSQRGTSNTGELFF

j_call: TRBJ1-1
d_call: TRBD1
clone_size: .
v_call: TRBV5-1
cdr3_nt: TGCGCCAGCAGCTTGGAAATGGGACAGACGAACACTGAAGCTTTCTTT
cdr3_aa: CASSLEMGQTNTEAFF

j_call: TRBJ2-1
d_call: .
clone_size: .
v_call: TRBV11-2
cdr3_nt: TGTGCCAGCAGCCCCCCTGGGAGAACCTACAATGAGCAGTTCTTC
cdr3_aa: CASSPPGRTYNEQFF

j_call: TRBJ1-6
d_call: .
clone_size: .
v_call: TRBV5-1
cdr3_nt: TGCGCCAGCAGCTTCGGCAGGGGTACCTATAATTCACCCCTCCACTTT
cdr3_aa: CASSFGRGTYNSPLHF

j_call: TRBJ2-1
d_call: .
clone_size: .
v_call: TRBV5-8
cdr3_nt: TGTGCCAGCAGCCGGGACTCCAACTCCTACAATGAGCAGTTCTTC
cdr3_aa: CASSRDSNSYNEQFF

j_call: TRBJ1-4
d_call: TRBD1
clone_size: .
v_call: TRBV28
cdr3_nt: TGTGCCAGCAGCCAAGACAGGGGGCGGGAAAAACTGTTTTTT
cdr3_aa: CASSQDRGREKLFF

j_call: TRBJ1-6
d_call: .
clone_size: .
v_call: TRBV29-1
cdr3_nt: TGCAGCGCAACAGCCGGGACTCTGGGTTCACCCCTCCACTTT
cdr3_aa: CSATAGTLGSPLHF

j_call: TRBJ1-2
d_call: .
clone_size: .
v_call: TRBV11-2
cdr3_nt: TGTGCCAGCAGGTCGGGGGACCGGGGTGGCTACACCTTC
cdr3_aa: CASRSGDRGGYTF

j_call: TRBJ2-1
d_call: TRBD1
clone_size: once
v_call: TRBV5-6
cdr3_nt: TGTGCCAGCAGCTTCCGACAGGGGTTCAATGAGCAGTTCTTC
cdr3_aa: CASSFRQGFNEQFF

j_call: TRBJ2-1
d_call: TRBD2
clone_size: .
v_call: TRBV7-2
cdr3_nt: TGTGCCAGCAGCTTACGGACTAGCGGGGGGGTGTCCCCCTACAATGAGCAGTTCTTC
cdr3_aa: CASSLRTSGGVSPYNEQFF

j_call: TRBJ2-2
d_call: TRBD2
clone_size: .
v_call: TRBV19
cdr3_nt: TGTGCCAGTATCGCTAGCGGGAACGCTGGGGAGCTGTTTTTT
cdr3_aa: CASIASGNAGELFF

j_call: TRBJ2-2
d_call: TRBD2
clone_size: .
v_call: TRBV9
cdr3_nt: TGTGCCAGCAGCGTAACTCCGGGGGGAACGAACACCGGGGAGCTGTTTTTT
cdr3_aa: CASSVTPGGTNTGELFF

j_call: TRBJ2-5
d_call: .
clone_size: .
v_call: TRBV5-4
cdr3_nt: TGTGCCAGCAGAAAAGAAACAGGACAAGAGACCCAGTACTTC
cdr3_aa: CASRKETGQETQYF

j_call: TRBJ2-7
d_call: .
clone_size: .
v_call: TRBV6-5
cdr3_nt: TGTGCCAGCAGTTACGTTGAGGGATACGAGCAGTACTTC
cdr3_aa: CASSYVEGYEQYF

j_call: TRBJ2-3
d_call: .
clone_size: .
v_call: TRBV3-1/TRBV3-2
cdr3_nt: TGTGCCAGCATTTACCCCCCACCGTCCCCCGCCCAGATGAGGAGCACAGATACGCAGTATTTT
cdr3_aa: CASIYPPPSPAQMRSTDTQYF

j_call: TRBJ1-6
d_call: .
clone_size: .
v_call: TRBV19
cdr3_nt: TGTGCCAGTAGTATTCGACAGAGAAATTCACCCCTCCACTTT
cdr3_aa: CASSIRQRNSPLHF

j_call: TRBJ2-3
d_call: TRBD2
clone_size: .
v_call: TRBV5-4
cdr3_nt: TGTGCCAGCAGCTATCAAGCGGGGGGCTACACAGATACGCAGTATTTT
cdr3_aa: CASSYQAGGYTDTQYF

j_call: TRBJ2-7
d_call: TRBD1
clone_size: .
v_call: TRBV6-2/TRBV6-3
cdr3_nt: TGTGCCAGCAGTTCTTGGACAACCGGGACAGGGGGTTACGAGCAGTACTTC
cdr3_aa: CASSSWTTGTGGYEQYF

j_call: TRBJ1-2
d_call: .
clone_size: once
v_call: TRBV9
cdr3_nt: TGTGCCAGCGGGACTAACGGGGGTCACTATGGCTACACCTTC
cdr3_aa: CASGTNGGHYGYTF

j_call: TRBJ1-1
d_call: TRBD1
clone_size: .
v_call: TRBV4-3
cdr3_nt: TGCGCCAGCAGCCAAGGGGGGGCAGGGGGCGTGAACACTGAAGCTTTCTTT
cdr3_aa: CASSQGGAGGVNTEAFF

j_call: TRBJ1-1
d_call: .
clone_size: once
v_call: TRBV9
cdr3_nt: TGTGCCAGCAGCGTCGGAGGGGGGGGGAACACTGAAGCTTTCTTT
cdr3_aa: CASSVGGGGNTEAFF

j_call: TRBJ2-7
d_call: TRBD2
clone_size: .
v_call: TRBV2
cdr3_nt: TGTGCCAGCAGTTTTCGGACTAGCGGGATCTACGAGCAGTACTTC
cdr3_aa: CASSFRTSGIYEQYF

j_call: TRBJ2-6
d_call: .
clone_size: .
v_call: TRBV5-1
cdr3_nt: TGCGCCAGCAGCTTGGGACAGCCTGGGGCCAACGTCCTGACTTTC
cdr3_aa: CASSLGQPGANVLTF

j_call: TRBJ1-4
d_call: .
clone_size: once
v_call: TRBV20-1
cdr3_nt: TGCAGTGCTAGACAAAATGAAAAACTGTTTTTT
cdr3_aa: CSARQNEKLFF

j_call: TRBJ2-7
d_call: .
clone_size: once
v_call: TRBV7-9
cdr3_nt: TGTGCCAGCAGCGTAGGCGGGAAATCCTACGAGCAGTACTTC
cdr3_aa: CASSVGGKSYEQYF

j_call: TRBJ2-5
d_call: .
clone_size: .
v_call: TRBV11-3
cdr3_nt: TGTGCCAGCTTTCGGGGTACCCAAGAGACCCAGTACTTC
cdr3_aa: CASFRGTQETQYF

j_call: TRBJ2-2
d_call: TRBD2
clone_size: .
v_call: TRBV29-1
cdr3_nt: TGCAGCGCAGGGACTAGCGGGGGGACGTACACCGGGGAGCTGTTTTTT
cdr3_aa: CSAGTSGGTYTGELFF